Listed here is a single TCR beta chain. Its antigen is still unknown. These data are taken from a study of T-cell reconstitution after alpha-beta-depleted transplantation in children. Points from the study as a whole: A year had passed since transplant, and T-cell counts and diversity by then came mostly from newly produced T cells.

Germline CDR1 and CDR2: LGHNA and YSLEER. Trimming took off 1 base at V and 4 bases at J, with 10 bases between the two ends. The CDR3 loop spans 14 amino acids. The TCRbeta library was prepared with unique molecular identifiers. TCRdb reanalysed the PCR reads using MiXCR and keeps one entry per CDR3 protein. The repertoire holds around 450,000 distinct CDR3 sequences, with about 40% as singletons. This TCR derives from a girl aged 2 to 9 with aplastic anemia, due to receive a stem cell transplant. The specimen comprised PBMCs, sampled before TCRalphabeta/CD19-depleted stem cell transplant. The V and J genes are TRBV4-3 and TRBJ1-1; D gene unclear. CDR3 sequence (DNA): TGCGCCAGCAGCCAAGCCCCCCTGGGCACTGAAGCTTTCTTT. Protein product: CASSQAPLGTEAFF.